One sample yielded the 19 T cell receptor beta chains listed below, sequenced in a study of cytomegalovirus exposure and HLA in healthy donors. The PCR made use of 60 Vbeta and 13 Jbeta primers. Libraries were prepared by immunoSEQ multiplex PCR; TCRdb keeps only in-frame clonotypes and omits some of them. The repertoire holds 120,000 or so clones, more than 9% seen once, with 3.5% to 5% in the top ten. The sample was PBMCs. The source is a woman under 30 in good health and CMV-seropositive.

This clone was found a few times. The chain joins TRBV5-4 to TRBJ2-1, with a possible D match to TRBD2 (5 bases). Trimming pared 1 base from V and 6 bases from J, leaving 8 bases between. The CDR3 has 13 residues. Germline V gene lookup returns CDR1 SGHNT and CDR2 YYREEE (reference sequence). The CDR3 nucleotides read TGTGCCAGCAGCTTGTGGGAGATCAATGAGCAGTTCTTC. It codes for CASSLWEINEQFF.

This clone was counted only a few times. The chain employs TRBV7-2 and TRBJ1-2; 7 bases fit TRBD1. This CDR3 region has 13 residues. CDR1 is SGHTA and CDR2 is FQGNSA in the germline V gene. Trimming took 4 bases from V and 4 from J; bases not matched to a gene: 3. DNA for the CDR3: TGTGCCAGCAGCTCGGGACAGATCTATGGCTACACCTTC. It translates to CASSSGQIYGYTF.

The chain has TRBV28 and TRBJ2-7; no clear D. This CDR3 is 12 amino acids long. Trimming took off 5 bases at V and 4 bases at J, with 9 bases between the two ends. Germline-derived CDR1 and CDR2 are MDHEN and SYDVKM. The DNA of the CDR3 is TGTGCCAGCAGTCAAGCTAGGTACGAGCAGTACTTC. Encoded protein: CASSQARYEQYF.

The chain recombines TRBV9 with TRBJ2-2; the D gene is possibly TRBD2 (5 bases). The CDR3 totals 16 residues. CDR1 is SGDLS and CDR2 is YYNGEE in the germline V gene. V was shortened by 0 bases and J by 0 bases, with 9 bases between the two germline ends. The CDR3 bases are TGTGCCAGCAGCGTAGCGGGGTCTCCGAACACCGGGGAGCTGTTTTTT. It encodes CASSVAGSPNTGELFF. Full variable domain (rest looked up from reference TRBV9 and TRBJ2-2): DSGVTQTPKHLITATGQRVTLRCSPRSGDLSVYWYQQSLDQGLQFLIQYYNGEERAKGNILERFSAQQFPDLHSELNLSSLELGDSALYFCASSVAGSPNTGELFFGEGSRLTVL.

V gene TRBV5-1 combines with J gene TRBJ2-7, with 11 bases fitting TRBD2. The CDR3 has 16 amino acids. CDR1 and CDR2 from the germline V gene are SGHRS and YFSETQ. The V gene end was trimmed by 1 base and the J gene end by 3 bases; junction bases not matched to a gene: 6. The CDR3 protein is CASSLITSGSIYEQYF. As DNA, the CDR3 is TGCGCCAGCAGCTTGATAACTAGCGGGAGTATCTACGAGCAGTACTTC.

The chain links TRBV5-1 to TRBJ2-5; unclear D gene. Germline values: CDR1 SGHRS, CDR2 YFSETQ. V was pared by 0 bases and J by 5 bases, with 5 bases between. The CDR3 is made up of 12 amino acids. CDR3 in amino acids: CASSLARETQYF. The CDR3 DNA reads as TGCGCCAGCAGCTTGGCCAGGGAGACCCAGTACTTC.

CDR3 sequence: CASSIRPTSGGTYEQYF. CDR3 bases: TGTGCCAGCTCCATCCGCCCTACTAGCGGAGGGACCTACGAGCAGTACTTC. The chain joins TRBV18 to TRBJ2-7, with TRBD2 identical over 8 bases. The CDR3 totals 17 residues. The V gene's germline CDR1 is KGHSH and CDR2 LQKENI. V shed 6 bases, J shed 2 bases, and the junction held 15 bases outside the gene matches.

This clone came up a few times. V usage is TRBV18 and J usage is TRBJ1-5; D is uncertain. Germline CDR1 reads KGHSH; CDR2 reads LQKENI. V dropped 5 bases and J dropped 4 bases, with 12 bases sitting between them. This CDR3 is 14 amino acids long. CDR3 nucleotide sequence: TGTGCCAGCTCAGGCGGGGAGTTAAATCAGCCCCAGCATTTT. This codes for CASSGGELNQPQHF.

The chain is built from TRBV2 and TRBJ2-7; no firm D call. V lost 4 bases and J 5 bases, leaving 12 bases between the germline ends. Per germline, CDR1 SNHLY and CDR2 FYNNEI. The CDR3 totals 13 residues. The CDR3 nucleotides read TGTGCCAGCAGTGCGACTGGCGTGAACGAGCAGTACTTC. This gives the protein CASSATGVNEQYF.

The chain couples TRBV6-6 to TRBJ2-5; D possibly corresponds to TRBD1 (6 bases). V gave up 8 bases and J gave up 2 bases, with 12 bases separating them. Germline CDR1 is MNHNY and CDR2 is SVGAGI (reference sequence). This CDR3 is 13 amino acids long. DNA for the CDR3: TGTGCCAGCCAGGGACATGTACAAGAGACCCAGTACTTC. Its protein product is CASQGHVQETQYF.

This chain uses TRBV19 with TRBJ1-2; the match to TRBD1 covers 10 bases. The trim removed 5 bases at V and 2 bases at J, leaving 11 bases unmatched. The germline gives CDR1 LNHDA, CDR2 SQIVND (reference sequence). The CDR3 has 17 residues. The CDR3 region is CASSRSFGTGANYGYTF. In DNA, the CDR3 is TGTGCCAGTAGTCGGTCGTTTGGGACAGGGGCGAACTATGGCTACACCTTC.

The V gene is TRBV20-1, the J gene TRBJ2-5; D uncertain. Germline V gene lookup returns CDR1 DFQATT and CDR2 SNEGSKA (reference sequence). The V end lost 2 bases, the J end lost 4 bases, and 5 bases lay between the germline ends. There are 11 residues in the CDR3. Here the CDR3 DNA reads TGCAGTGCTAGACCCGGAGAGACCCAGTACTTC. It codes for CSARPGETQYF.

The rearrangement links TRBV6-1 to TRBJ1-3; no firm D call. The CDR3 sequence is 14 residues long. CDR1 and CDR2 from the germline V gene are MNHNS and SASEGT. V was clipped by 8 bases and J by 0 bases, with 11 bases between them. Here the CDR3 DNA reads TGTGCCAGCTCCCCCGGGAACTCTGGAAACACCATATATTTT. It yields the protein CASSPGNSGNTIYF.

The chain is built from TRBV30 and TRBJ1-2; D perhaps matches TRBD1 (5 bases). The length of the CDR3 is 13 residues. The V end lost 5 bases, the J end lost 4 bases, and 14 bases lay between the germline ends. The germline V gene has CDR1 GTSNPN and CDR2 SVGIG (reference sequence). In DNA, the CDR3 is TGTGCCTGGTCCGGTCAGGGTCCCTATGGCTACACCTTC. This translates into CAWSGQGPYGYTF.

This clone was found a few times. The chain recombines TRBV4-2 with TRBJ1-6, with 9 nucleotides matching TRBD1. Germline CDR1 reads LGHNA; CDR2 reads YNFKEQ. Losses at the gene ends were 1 base for V and 9 bases for J; bases not matched to a gene: 4. This CDR3 is built from 15 residues. The CDR3 sequence is CASSQGADRGSPLHF. In DNA form, the CDR3 reads TGTGCCAGCAGCCAAGGCGCGGACAGGGGTTCACCCCTCCACTTT.

J is TRBJ1-1 and V is TRBV6-6; D uncertain. This CDR3 has 13 amino acids. The germline V gene has CDR1 MNHNY and CDR2 SVGAGI (reference sequence). V was trimmed by 9 bases and J by 0 bases, leaving 11 bases between them. The CDR3 region is CASTQRMNTEAFF. CDR3 nucleotide sequence: TGTGCCAGTACACAGAGAATGAACACTGAAGCTTTCTTT.

This clone was observed a few times. The V gene is TRBV7-9, the J gene TRBJ2-7; D gene unclear. Trimming cost V 2 bases and J 3 bases, with 11 bases left between them. The CDR3 has 14 residues. Germline values: CDR1 SEHNR, CDR2 FQNEAQ (reference sequence). The CDR3 region is CASSLTGGFYEQYF. The CDR3, as DNA: TGTGCCAGCAGCTTAACTGGCGGATTCTACGAGCAGTACTTC. The full variable domain, its missing parts supplied by reference TRBV7-9 and TRBJ2-7, is DTGVSQNPRHKITKRGQNVTFRCDPISEHNRLYWYRQTLGQGPEFLTYFQNEAQLEKSRLLSDRFSAERPKGSFSTLEIQRTEQGDSAMYLCASSLTGGFYEQYFGPGTRLTVT.

This chain links TRBV2 with TRBJ2-1; 9 positions match TRBD2. The CDR3 has 14 amino acids. V gave up 7 bases and J gave up 3 bases; unmatched junction bases: 4. CDR1 and CDR2 from the germline V gene are SNHLY and FYNNEI. Written as DNA, the CDR3 is TGTGCCAGCAAGGTAGCGGGAGACTACAATGAGCAGTTCTTC. This gives the protein CASKVAGDYNEQFF.

The CDR3 spells CASSQRGPSYEQYF. In DNA form, the CDR3 reads TGTGCCAGCAGCCAAAGGGGGCCGTCCTACGAGCAGTACTTC. The chain has TRBV6-1 and TRBJ2-7, with TRBD1 matching 7 bases. The CDR3 has 14 amino acids. CDR1 and CDR2 (germline): MNHNS, SASEGT. J lost 1 base, V lost 6 bases, and 6 bases had no gene match.